This is a list of T cell receptor beta chains from one sample in a study of shared clonotypes between healthy human individuals. Assay used: immunoSEQ multiplex PCR; TCRdb lists only in-frame clones, some missing. This sample has 2,500,000 or so clones, with approximately 94% found just once. The sample taken for sequencing was naive CD4+ T cells from PBMCs. The receptors shown here come from a man aged 18 to 35 in good health. Some clones in this sample may be carry-over from other donors' samples. Both conserved end residues are part of each CDR3. The D gene is left open where the match is weak. Clone sizes are given selectively: once, few, many, or a class where the clone is expanded.

clone size: NA
V gene: TRBV6-5
J gene: TRBJ2-7
D gene: NA
CDR3 protein: CATTEAYEQYF
CDR3 DNA: TGTGCCACCACTGAAGCCTACGAGCAGTACTTC

clone size: NA
V gene: TRBV27
J gene: TRBJ2-2
D gene: TRBD1
CDR3 protein: CASSLRQGDTGELFF
CDR3 DNA: TGTGCCAGCAGTTTACGACAGGGGGACACCGGGGAGCTGTTTTTT

clone size: NA
V gene: TRBV6-1
J gene: TRBJ1-2
D gene: TRBD1
CDR3 protein: CASSEWGQGIYGYTF
CDR3 DNA: TGTGCCAGCAGTGAATGGGGACAGGGGATTTATGGCTACACCTTC

clone size: NA
V gene: TRBV7-9
J gene: TRBJ2-7
D gene: NA
CDR3 protein: CASSRGDGVGLFSYEQYF
CDR3 DNA: TGTGCCAGCAGCCGCGGGGATGGTGTCGGCCTTTTCTCCTACGAGCAGTACTTC

clone size: NA
V gene: TRBV7-9
J gene: TRBJ1-1
D gene: TRBD1
CDR3 protein: CASSLEAGGVSGAFF
CDR3 DNA: TGTGCCAGCAGCTTAGAGGCAGGGGGCGTTAGTGGAGCTTTCTTT

clone size: NA
V gene: TRBV15
J gene: TRBJ2-7
D gene: NA
CDR3 protein: CATSRARGSEQYF
CDR3 DNA: TGTGCCACCAGCAGAGCAAGGGGGAGCGAGCAGTACTTC

clone size: NA
V gene: TRBV2
J gene: TRBJ2-1
D gene: TRBD1
CDR3 protein: CASKIPPGQGFNEQFF
CDR3 DNA: TGTGCCAGCAAAATCCCCCCGGGACAGGGGTTCAATGAGCAGTTCTTC

clone size: once
V gene: TRBV6-6
J gene: TRBJ2-3
D gene: NA
CDR3 protein: CATKGPPQTLTDTQYF
CDR3 DNA: TGTGCCACCAAAGGGCCTCCACAGACACTCACAGATACGCAGTATTTT

clone size: NA
V gene: TRBV28
J gene: TRBJ2-5
D gene: TRBD2
CDR3 protein: CASSLSGRREIEETQYF
CDR3 DNA: TGTGCCAGCAGTTTGTCGGGTCGGCGGGAGATCGAGGAGACCCAGTACTTC

clone size: once
V gene: TRBV6-6
J gene: TRBJ1-2
D gene: NA
CDR3 protein: CASSYSPDYGYTF
CDR3 DNA: TGTGCCAGCAGTTATTCCCCGGACTATGGCTACACCTTC

clone size: NA
V gene: TRBV19
J gene: TRBJ2-3
D gene: NA
CDR3 protein: CASSIEVPVSTDTQYF
CDR3 DNA: TGTGCCAGTAGTATAGAGGTACCAGTTAGCACAGATACGCAGTATTTT

clone size: once
V gene: TRBV19
J gene: TRBJ1-3
D gene: NA
CDR3 protein: CASCSPGNTIYF
CDR3 DNA: TGTGCCAGTTGTTCACCAGGAAACACCATATATTTT

clone size: NA
V gene: TRBV19
J gene: TRBJ1-1
D gene: TRBD1
CDR3 protein: CASSMSGTGGLWAPNTEAFF
CDR3 DNA: TGTGCCAGTAGTATGAGCGGGACAGGGGGCCTCTGGGCCCCGAACACTGAAGCTTTCTTT

clone size: NA
V gene: TRBV5-1
J gene: TRBJ2-3
D gene: NA
CDR3 protein: CASSSTLSEGTQYF
CDR3 DNA: TGCGCCAGCAGCTCCACCCTTAGCGAGGGTACGCAGTATTTT

clone size: NA
V gene: TRBV28
J gene: TRBJ1-2
D gene: NA
CDR3 protein: CASSRSYGYTF
CDR3 DNA: TGTGCCAGCAGTAGGTCCTATGGCTACACCTTC

clone size: NA
V gene: TRBV10-3
J gene: TRBJ1-1
D gene: TRBD1
CDR3 protein: CATQDRGTNEAFF
CDR3 DNA: TGTGCCACACAAGACAGGGGGACAAATGAAGCTTTCTTT

clone size: once
V gene: TRBV4-1
J gene: TRBJ2-3
D gene: TRBD2
CDR3 protein: CASSHPTSGLFTDTQYF
CDR3 DNA: TGCGCCAGCAGCCACCCGACTAGCGGACTTTTCACAGATACGCAGTATTTT

clone size: once
V gene: TRBV7-2
J gene: TRBJ2-1
D gene: TRBD2
CDR3 protein: CASSLLAGGFSEQFF
CDR3 DNA: TGTGCCAGCAGCTTACTAGCGGGAGGGTTCAGTGAGCAGTTCTTC

clone size: NA
V gene: TRBV6-5
J gene: TRBJ2-5
D gene: NA
CDR3 protein: CASRVGHSGETQYF
CDR3 DNA: TGTGCCAGCAGGGTGGGACATTCGGGAGAGACCCAGTACTTC

clone size: once
V gene: TRBV6-1
J gene: TRBJ2-7
D gene: TRBD2
CDR3 protein: CAGTSTSETTYEQYF
CDR3 DNA: TGTGCCGGGACCTCGACTAGCGAAACGACCTACGAGCAGTACTTC

clone size: NA
V gene: TRBV6-5
J gene: TRBJ2-1
D gene: NA
CDR3 protein: CASSYRQDSYNEQFF
CDR3 DNA: TGTGCCAGCAGTTACCGACAGGACTCCTACAATGAGCAGTTCTTC

clone size: NA
V gene: TRBV28
J gene: TRBJ2-5
D gene: TRBD2
CDR3 protein: CASSLPGGLQETQYF
CDR3 DNA: TGTGCCAGCAGTTTACCGGGGGGGTTACAAGAGACCCAGTACTTC

clone size: NA
V gene: TRBV4-1
J gene: TRBJ2-4
D gene: TRBD1
CDR3 protein: CASSQVGQGAAKNIQYF
CDR3 DNA: TGCGCCAGCAGCCAAGTAGGACAGGGGGCAGCCAAAAACATTCAGTACTTC